This TCR beta chain was profiled in a study of cytomegalovirus exposure and HLA in healthy donors. Broader study findings: A later analysis reportedly found that, within productive TCRs, an Asian-associated ancestry cluster had fewer N-insertions than the mean observed across the roughly 730 donors. In a later analysis, TCR association rates varied by HLA locus: DRB1 most, HLA-C fewest.

PCR was performed using 60 Vbeta and 13 Jbeta primers. Here immunoSEQ multiplex PCR was the method, and the copy in TCRdb shows in-frame clones only, minus some. The repertoire holds approximately 190,000 clones, with roughly 77% as singletons. Trimming cost V 2 bases and J 9 bases; bases outside gene matches: 7. The CDR3 has 15 residues. In germline, CDR1 is MDHEN, CDR2 SYDVKM. A note on this clone: What it binds is not known.

The sequencing sample was made of PBMCs. This TCR came from a man between 40 and 49 years old in good health and CMV-seropositive. The chain employs TRBV28 and TRBJ2-1; 10 nucleotides line up with TRBD2. Here the CDR3 reads CASSLGLADRGEQFF. CDR3 sequence (DNA): TGTGCCAGCAGTTTAGGACTAGCGGATAGAGGTGAGCAGTTCTTC.